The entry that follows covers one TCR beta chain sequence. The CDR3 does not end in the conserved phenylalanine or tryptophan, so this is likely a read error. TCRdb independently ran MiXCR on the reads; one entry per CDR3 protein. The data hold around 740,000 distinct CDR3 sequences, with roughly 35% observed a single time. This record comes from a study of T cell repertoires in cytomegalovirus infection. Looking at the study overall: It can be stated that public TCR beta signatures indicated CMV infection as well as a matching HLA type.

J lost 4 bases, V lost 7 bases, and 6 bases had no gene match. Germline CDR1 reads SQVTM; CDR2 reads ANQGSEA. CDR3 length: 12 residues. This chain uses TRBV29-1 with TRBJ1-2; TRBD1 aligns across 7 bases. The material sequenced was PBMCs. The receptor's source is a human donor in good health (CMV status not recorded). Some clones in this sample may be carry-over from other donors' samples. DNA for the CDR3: TGCAGCGCCCCGACAGGGAGCTATGGCTACACCTTA. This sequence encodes CSAPTGSYGYTL.